The next 22 T cell receptor beta chains were all read from a single sample in a study of HIV-infected patients and healthy controls. Reverse transcription used around 540 ng RNA and constant-region primers for alpha and beta. Each of the alpha and beta chains got its own library through chain-specific third strand synthesis with indices. TCRdb ran MiXCR on the 5' RACE reads and lists one entry per CDR3 protein. The table has about 24,000 distinct CDR3 sequences, 8.5% to 9% seen once; the top ten hold 3% to 4.5%. Whole blood was used without fractionation, so all unsorted peripheral T cells were included. Sequencing was done on a sample of blood. The receptors were sampled from an adult in good health.

The CDR3 nucleotides are TGTGCCAGCAGCTTAGTTCCGGTCGGGCAGTTCTTC. Residues: CASSLVPVGQFF. This sequence joins TRBV11-2 and TRBJ2-1; no clear D. Germline CDR1 reads SGHAT; CDR2 reads FQNNGV. CDR3 length: 12 amino acids. V lost 1 base and J 12 bases, leaving 10 bases between the germline ends.

This clonotype was seen repeatedly, ten times or more. The V gene is TRBV4-3, the J gene TRBJ1-6; D unresolved. In germline, CDR1 is LGHNA, CDR2 YSLEER. This CDR3 spans 17 amino acids. Trimming removed 0 bases at V and 7 bases at J, with 16 bases between. The CDR3 is CASSQDRNNYGNSPLHF. CDR3 DNA sequence: TGCGCCAGCAGCCAAGACCGAAATAATTACGGGAATTCACCCCTCCACTTT.

The chain recombines TRBV4-2 with TRBJ2-7; the match to TRBD1 covers 8 bases. The germline CDR1 and CDR2 sequences are LGHNA and YNFKEQ. The CDR3 loop spans 15 amino acids. With 0 bases clipped from V and 6 bases from J, the junction kept 7 bases outside the gene matches. The CDR3 loop is CASSQDNGRGREQYF. DNA of the CDR3: TGTGCCAGCAGCCAAGATAACGGCAGGGGGCGCGAGCAGTACTTC.

This clonotype was found many times. This sequence joins TRBV25-1 and TRBJ1-3, with TRBD1 as a possible D gene (5 bases). This CDR3 region has 16 residues. Germline V gene lookup returns CDR1 MGHDK and CDR2 SYGVNS. V lost 2 bases, J lost 0 bases, and 11 bases lay in between. The CDR3 coding sequence is TGTGCCAGCAGTGAAAGCCGACAGATCTCTGGAAACACCATATATTTT. Its translation: CASSESRQISGNTIYF.

As concerns this clonotype: A much larger clonotype is one base distant, so this may be a read error. This chain joins TRBV7-6 and TRBJ2-7, with D perhaps matching TRBD1 or TRBD2 (5 bases each). The length of the CDR3 is 16 residues. CDR1 and CDR2 from the germline V gene are SGHVS and FNYEAQ. DNA of the CDR3: TGTGCCAGCAGCTCAACGGGACGGATCAGCTCCTGCGAGCAGTACTTC. The encoded protein is CASSSTGRISSCEQYF. The full variable domain, completed using reference TRBV7-6 and TRBJ2-7, is GAGVSQSPRYKVTKRGQDVALRCDPISGHVSLYWYRQALGQGPEFLTYFNYEAQQDKSGLPNDRFSAERPEGSISTLTIQRTEQRDSAMYRCASSSTGRISSCEQYFGPGTRLTVT.

This clonotype has more than one count but fewer than ten. The genes are TRBV29-1 and TRBJ2-5; 7 bases agree with TRBD2. Germline V gives CDR1 SQVTM, CDR2 ANQGSEA. The CDR3 runs 12 residues. Trimming took 5 bases from V and 3 from J; bases not matched to a gene: 3. The CDR3 DNA is TGCAGCGTTTATGCGGGAGAAGAGACCCAGTACTTC. As protein: CSVYAGEETQYF.

The genes are TRBV7-3 and TRBJ2-3; D ambiguous. V was cut by 3 bases and J by 1 base, with 5 bases left in between. CDR1 and CDR2 (germline): SGHTA, FQGTGA. The CDR3 spans 13 residues. The CDR3 DNA is TGTGCCAGCAGCTTCCGGGGCACAGATACGCAGTATTTT. Encoded protein: CASSFRGTDTQYF.

The chain couples TRBV2 to TRBJ2-5, with 10 bases that match TRBD2. The germline gives CDR1 SNHLY, CDR2 FYNNEI. CDR3 size: 18 residues. V shed 5 bases, J shed 4 bases, and the junction held 16 bases outside the gene matches. The CDR3: CASSSKGTSELTVETQYF. Written as DNA, the CDR3 is TGTGCCAGCAGTTCGAAGGGGACTAGCGAACTAACAGTAGAGACCCAGTACTTC.

Ten or more counts support this clonotype. This chain joins TRBV3-1 and TRBJ1-5, with D tentatively TRBD1 (6 bases). Per the germline V gene, CDR1 is LGHDT and CDR2 is YNNKEL (reference sequence). There are 15 residues in the CDR3. Trimming took off 4 bases at V and 4 bases at J, with 14 bases between the two ends. This chain's CDR3 is CASSRTRGENQPQHF. The CDR3, as DNA: TGTGCCAGCAGCCGAACGAGGGGGGAGAATCAGCCCCAGCATTTT.

This clonotype was found a few times. V and J are TRBV6-5 and TRBJ1-2; the match to TRBD1 covers 9 bases. The CDR3 length is 12 residues. V shed 4 bases, J shed 7 bases, and the junction held 1 base outside the gene matches. Looked up from germline, CDR1 is MNHEY and CDR2 is SVGAGI. The CDR3 DNA follows: TGTGCCAGCAGTTCACAGGGGGCTGGCTACACCTTC. Its protein product is CASSSQGAGYTF.

This clonotype was counted at least ten times. The rearrangement joins TRBV20-1 to TRBJ2-3; D is tentatively TRBD1 or TRBD2 (6 bases each). The CDR3 sequence is 13 residues long. V gave up 3 bases and J gave up 3 bases, with 10 bases separating them. Germline V CDR1 and CDR2: DFQATT, SNEGSKA (reference sequence). The CDR3 here is CSASTGATDTQYF. CDR3 DNA sequence: TGCAGTGCTAGTACGGGGGCTACAGATACGCAGTATTTT.

This clonotype was detected a few times. The chain recombines TRBV5-4 with TRBJ2-3, with 10 nucleotides matching TRBD2. There are 16 residues in the CDR3. Trimming took 1 base from V and 5 from J; bases not matched to a gene: 7. Per germline, CDR1 SGHNT and CDR2 YYREEE (reference sequence). CDR3 nucleotide sequence: TGTGCCAGCAGCTTGCGCAGCGGGGGGGCCGGAGATACGCAGTATTTT. It codes for CASSLRSGGAGDTQYF. Variable domain in full (rest from reference TRBV5-4 and TRBJ2-3): ETGVTQSPTHLIKTRGQQVTLRCSSQSGHNTVSWYQQALGQGPQFIFQYYREEENGRGNFPPRFSGLQFPNYSSELNVNALELDDSALYLCASSLRSGGAGDTQYFGPGTRLTVL.

This clonotype has a count of ten or more. This chain joins TRBV7-9 and TRBJ1-1; D is unresolved. The germline V and J ends were trimmed by 1 base and 7 bases, with 7 bases remaining between them. CDR1 is SEHNR and CDR2 is FQNEAQ in the germline V gene (reference sequence). The CDR3 covers 12 residues. The CDR3 sequence is CASSLVTVEAFF. The CDR3 bases are TGTGCCAGCAGCTTAGTGACCGTTGAAGCTTTCTTT.

This clonotype was counted many times. The CDR3 region is CASSFPSTKQYF. The CDR3 nucleotides are TGTGCCAGCAGTTTCCCCTCTACGAAGCAGTACTTC. The V gene is TRBV7-9, the J gene TRBJ2-7, with unresolved D. The CDR3 is 12 amino acids. CDR1 and CDR2 from the germline V gene are SEHNR and FQNEAQ (reference sequence). V was shortened by 6 bases and J by 8 bases, with 14 bases between the two germline ends.

This clonotype was seen at least ten times. J is TRBJ1-1 and V is TRBV3-1; D possibly corresponds to TRBD1 (5 bases). The V gene lost 0 bases and the J gene lost 5 bases, with 13 bases spanning the gap. CDR1 and CDR2 from the germline V gene are LGHDT and YNNKEL (reference sequence). The CDR3 has 15 residues. Here the CDR3 reads CASSQEPRARTEAFF. CDR3 nucleotides: TGTGCCAGCAGCCAAGAGCCCAGGGCAAGGACTGAAGCTTTCTTT.

This clonotype showed up many times. The chain employs TRBV28 and TRBJ2-3; unclear D gene. V dropped 2 bases and J dropped 6 bases, with 9 bases sitting between them. Germline V gives CDR1 MDHEN, CDR2 SYDVKM. CDR3 length equals 13 residues. CDR3: CASSLRLRDTQYF. In DNA form, the CDR3 reads TGTGCCAGCAGTTTAAGGCTCCGGGATACGCAGTATTTT.

In its sample, this clonotype was seen many times. The chain is built from TRBV5-1 and TRBJ2-3; a possible D gene is TRBD1 (6 bases). Trimming stripped 0 bases from V and 1 base from J, with 12 bases between. The germline gives CDR1 SGHRS, CDR2 YFSETQ. The CDR3 runs to 16 residues. CDR3 DNA: TGCGCCAGCAGCTTGGAAGTACAGGGAGGCACAGATACGCAGTATTTT. Translated, it gives CASSLEVQGGTDTQYF.

The sample holds a few counts of this clonotype. This rearrangement joins TRBV19 to TRBJ1-2, with a weak D call TRBD1 (6 bases). In germline, CDR1 is LNHDA, CDR2 SQIVND (reference sequence). The V gene lost 7 bases and the J gene lost 3 bases, with 15 bases spanning the gap. CDR3 length: 14 amino acids. CDR3 nucleotides: TGTGCCAGTACCAACGGGGAGGGGGACTATGGCTACACCTTC. Residues: CASTNGEGDYGYTF. The variable domain in full, with the rest retrieved from reference TRBV19 and TRBJ1-2, is DGGITQSPKYLFRKEGQNVTLSCEQNLNHDAMYWYRQDPGQGLRLIYYSQIVNDFQKGDIAEGYSVSREKKESFPLTVTSAQKNPTAFYLCASTNGEGDYGYTFGSGTRLTVV.

The chain recombines TRBV30 with TRBJ2-3, with unresolved D. V dropped 1 base and J dropped 0 bases, with 5 bases sitting between them. The CDR3 runs 13 residues. Germline V gene lookup returns CDR1 GTSNPN and CDR2 SVGIG (reference sequence). This chain's CDR3 is CAWSGASTDTQYF. CDR3 DNA sequence: TGTGCCTGGAGTGGGGCGAGCACAGATACGCAGTATTTT.

This clonotype was observed a few times. The chain is built from TRBV7-2 and TRBJ1-1, with unresolved D. Germline values: CDR1 SGHTA, CDR2 FQGNSA. The CDR3 sequence is 15 residues long. Trimming stripped 2 bases from V and 3 bases from J, with 13 bases between. The CDR3 DNA follows: TGTGCCAGCAGCTTATTCCGGGGATCGGACACTGAAGCTTTCTTT. It is translated as CASSLFRGSDTEAFF.

This clonotype was counted between two and nine times. V is TRBV30 and J is TRBJ1-1; TRBD1 is a possible D gene (6 bases). V was trimmed by 3 bases and J by 1 base, leaving 18 bases between them. CDR1 is GTSNPN and CDR2 is SVGIG in the germline V gene (reference sequence). The CDR3 is 16 amino acids. In DNA form, the CDR3 reads TGTGCCTGGAGAGGTAGGCAGGGGCTTACGAACACTGAAGCTTTCTTT. Protein: CAWRGRQGLTNTEAFF.

This clonotype has at least ten counts. CDR3 region: CASSSRSNQPQHF. DNA for the CDR3: TGTGCCAGCAGTTCGCGTAGCAATCAGCCCCAGCATTTT. The chain combines TRBV6-2 or TRBV6-3 with TRBJ1-5; D uncertain. The V and J ends lost 4 bases and 0 bases respectively, with 4 bases between them. The CDR3 has 13 amino acids. Germline assignment: CDR1 MNHEY and CDR2 SVGEGT.